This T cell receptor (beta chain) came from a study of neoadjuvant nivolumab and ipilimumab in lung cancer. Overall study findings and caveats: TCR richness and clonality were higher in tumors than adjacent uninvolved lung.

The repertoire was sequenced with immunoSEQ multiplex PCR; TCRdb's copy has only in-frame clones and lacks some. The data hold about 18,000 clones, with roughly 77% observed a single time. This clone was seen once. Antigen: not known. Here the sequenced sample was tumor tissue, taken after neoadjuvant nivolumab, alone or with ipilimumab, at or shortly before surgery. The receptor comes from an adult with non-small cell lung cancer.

CDR3 bases: TGTGCCAGCTCACCAAGTAGGATGAGGGGGGAGACCCAGTACTTC. Its protein is CASSPSRMRGETQYF. The V call is TRBV18, the J call TRBJ2-5; perhaps TRBD1 as D (6 bases). V dropped 2 bases and J dropped 5 bases, with 15 bases sitting between them. CDR1 is KGHSH, CDR2 LQKENI, per germline. This CDR3 is 15 amino acids long.